Following are 20 T cell receptor beta chains from one sample sequenced in a study of post-analysis software for immune sequencing data. Study-level findings and limits: Relative to controls, patients had five TRBV segments at higher frequency, with TRBV5-6, TRBV5-1 and TRBV20-1 among these.

The TCR beta cDNA libraries carried unique molecular identifiers. TCRdb itself ran the PCR reads through MiXCR, one entry per CDR3 protein. The sample has approximately 180,000 distinct CDR3 sequences, about 32% seen once. These receptors have no identified antigens. Sequencing used blood. Every receptor here comes from a girl under 18 with multiple sclerosis.

This clonotype was recorded at least ten times. The rearrangement links TRBV6-1 to TRBJ2-1; 8 positions agree with TRBD1. The CDR3 covers 13 residues. CDR1 is MNHNS and CDR2 is SASEGT in the germline V gene. With 10 bases clipped from V and 8 bases from J, the junction kept 10 bases outside the gene matches. The chain's CDR3 is CATDRGDIDEQFF. DNA for the CDR3: TGTGCCACAGACAGGGGCGACATCGATGAGCAGTTCTTC.

About this clonotype itself: With a much larger clone just one base away, this may be a read error. The J gene is TRBJ2-4, the V gene TRBV6-6; 8 nucleotides align to TRBD2. The last part of the DNA fits TRBJ2-7 better; the J call may be wrong. Germline assignment: CDR1 MNHNY and CDR2 SVGAGI (reference sequence). The CDR3 runs to 15 residues. Written as DNA, the CDR3 is TGTGCCAACAGTTACCCAGCGGGAGTGAGTGACGAGCAGTACTTC. Its translation is CANSYPAGVSDEQYF.

This rearrangement joins TRBV5-1 to TRBJ2-2; TRBD1 agrees at 7 bases. Per germline, CDR1 SGHRS and CDR2 YFSETQ. The CDR3 is made up of 14 amino acids. J was trimmed by 6 bases and V by 0 bases; bases with no gene match: 2. The CDR3 is CASSLGQGAGELFF. The CDR3 nucleotides read TGCGCCAGCAGCTTGGGACAGGGCGCCGGGGAGCTGTTTTTT.

The J gene is TRBJ2-2, the V gene TRBV7-3, with D uncertain. Germline assignment: CDR1 SGHTA and CDR2 FQGTGA. With 5 bases removed from V and 5 bases from J, the gap between germline ends came to 15 bases. The CDR3 is made up of 15 amino acids. The CDR3 is CASSASLLGTGELFF. For the CDR3, the DNA is TGTGCCAGCAGCGCCTCCCTTTTAGGGACCGGGGAGCTGTTTTTT.

V gene TRBV30 combines with J gene TRBJ1-1, with D tentatively TRBD1 (6 bases). This CDR3 has 13 amino acids. Germline assignment: CDR1 GTSNPN and CDR2 SVGIG (reference sequence). V lost 4 bases and J lost 0, with 9 bases in between. For the CDR3, the DNA is TGTGCCTGGATACGGGGGCTGAACACTGAAGCTTTCTTT. It specifies CAWIRGLNTEAFF.

Only one count was recorded for this clonotype. This clone may be a read error of a much larger clone one base away. This chain connects TRBV29-1 to TRBJ2-7; D call uncertain. Trimming left V 4 bases short and J 7 bases short, with 11 bases between. CDR3 length equals 11 residues. Per the germline V gene, CDR1 is SQVTM and CDR2 is ANQGSEA. As DNA, the CDR3 is TGCAGCGTTGTTCCCTACAATGAGCAGTACTTC. Its protein is CSVVPYNEQYF.

The sample holds many counts of this clonotype. The V call is TRBV12-3 or TRBV12-4, the J call TRBJ1-1; D is possibly TRBD1 (6 bases). CDR3 length equals 13 residues. Trimming took 3 bases from V and 3 from J, leaving 8 bases between them. Written as DNA, the CDR3 is TGTGCCAGCAGTTTGGCAGGGGACACTGAAGCTTTCTTT. Translating it yields CASSLAGDTEAFF.

This clonotype was counted a few times. One base away lies a much larger clone, so this may be a sequencing read error. V usage is TRBV10-3 and J usage is TRBJ2-7; 7 positions match TRBD2. The CDR3 sequence is 13 residues long. Germline values: CDR1 ENHRY, CDR2 SYGVKD. Here the CDR3 DNA reads TGTGCCACCCAGGTTCCGGGAGGCTACGGGCAGTACTTC. Protein product: CATQVPGGYGQYF.

This clonotype appeared a few times. The gene calls are TRBV9 and TRBJ1-2; 9 bases align to TRBD1. This CDR3 has 14 residues. V shed 4 bases and J 7 bases; nucleotides not matched to a gene: 8. Germline V gives CDR1 SGDLS, CDR2 YYNGEE. The CDR3 sequence is CASSTGTGSGGYTF. CDR3 sequence (DNA): TGTGCCAGCAGCACCGGGACAGGGTCGGGTGGCTACACCTTC.

This clonotype has a count of ten or more. The J gene is TRBJ2-7, the V gene TRBV28; TRBD1 is a possible D gene (6 bases). This CDR3 comprises 12 residues. Germline CDR1 is MDHEN and CDR2 is SYDVKM. Trimming removed 7 bases at V and 5 bases at J, with 12 bases between. The CDR3 nucleotides read TGTGCCAGCACCCCCAGGGGCCACGAGCAGTACTTC. It specifies CASTPRGHEQYF.

At least ten counts were recorded for this clonotype. This rearrangement joins TRBV28 to TRBJ2-4, with D perhaps TRBD1 (6 bases). Trimming shortened V by 2 bases and J by 3 bases, and 11 bases separated the two germline ends. The CDR3 is made up of 15 amino acids. Per the germline V gene, CDR1 is MDHEN and CDR2 is SYDVKM. The CDR3 loop is CASSLRGLGKNIQYF. CDR3 nucleotides: TGTGCCAGCAGTTTAAGGGGGTTAGGCAAAAACATTCAGTACTTC.

V usage is TRBV11-2 and J usage is TRBJ2-1; TRBD2 matches 10 bases. Gene TRBJ2-7 matches the end of the DNA better, so the J call may be wrong. The CDR3 runs 19 residues. Germline assignment: CDR1 SGHAT and CDR2 FQNNGV. The CDR3, as DNA: TGTGCCAGCAGCATTATCCTAGCGGGAGAATGGGGGGGATACAATGAGCAGTACTTC. This translates into CASSIILAGEWGGYNEQYF.

For this clonotype: This may be a read error, as it is one base from a much larger clone. The rearrangement links TRBV7-6 to TRBJ2-1; D ambiguous. CDR3 length: 14 amino acids. Germline V CDR1 and CDR2: SGHVS, FNYEAQ. Trimming stripped 4 bases from V and 2 bases from J, with 9 bases between. CDR3: CASSSLGTYNEQFF. CDR3 DNA: TGTGCCAGCAGCTCATTAGGTACCTACAATGAGCAGTTCTTC.

Points on this clonotype: This sequence may be a read error, since a much larger clone differs from it by one base. The V gene is TRBV12-3 or TRBV12-4, the J gene TRBJ2-1; D might be TRBD1 (5 bases). The CDR3 is 14 residues long. The CDR3 sequence is CASSPTAHYNGQFF. The CDR3 nucleotides are TGTGCCAGCAGCCCGACAGCACACTACAATGGGCAGTTCTTC.

As for this clonotype: This could be a read error, since a much larger clone is one nucleotide away. The chain links TRBV10-2 to TRBJ1-5; TRBD1 matches 8 bases. In germline, CDR1 is WSHSY, CDR2 SAAADI. Unmatched junction bases numbered 11, after V lost 10 bases and J lost 6 bases. This CDR3 is 14 amino acids long. The CDR3 here is CANSDRGVSQPQHF. CDR3 bases: TGCGCCAACAGCGACAGGGGCGTAAGTCAGCCCCAGCATTTT.

There are many counts of this clonotype. The chain couples TRBV7-9 to TRBJ2-5; 10 positions match TRBD1. Trimming removed 4 bases from V and 6 bases from J; junction bases left unmatched: 5. From germline, CDR1 is SEHNR and CDR2 FQNEAQ (reference sequence). This CDR3 is built from 14 residues. The CDR3 region is CASSWDRGGKTQYF. CDR3 DNA sequence: TGTGCCAGCAGCTGGGACAGGGGAGGAAAGACCCAGTACTTC.

V gene TRBV7-9 combines with J gene TRBJ2-1; D unresolved. V shed 0 bases and J shed 7 bases, with 10 bases lying between them. The CDR3 covers 14 residues. Per germline, CDR1 SEHNR and CDR2 FQNEAQ (reference sequence). The CDR3 nucleotides read TGTGCCAGCAGCTTAGCCTTAGGGAAGAATGAGCAGTTCTTC. It codes for CASSLALGKNEQFF.

In the case of this clonotype: It may be a read error: a sequence one base away is much more abundant. V is TRBV4-1 and J is TRBJ2-7; D gene ambiguous. Trimming stripped 1 base from V and 6 bases from J, with 16 bases between. The CDR3 has 15 amino acids. Germline CDR1 reads MGHRA; CDR2 reads YSYEKL. The CDR3 nucleotides read TGCGCCAGCAGCCAAGGTGGCATTCGAGGCGGCGAGCAGTACTTC. Protein: CASSQGGIRGGEQYF.

Many counts were recorded for this clonotype. The chain is built from TRBV20-1 and TRBJ1-2; no firm D call. The germline gives CDR1 DFQATT, CDR2 SNEGSKA (reference sequence). The CDR3 covers 16 residues. V was trimmed by 0 bases and J by 0 bases, leaving 14 bases between them. DNA of the CDR3: TGCAGTGCTAGAGATCATCCCCCGCCTGCTAACTATGGCTACACCTTC. Translated: CSARDHPPPANYGYTF.

This clonotype occurred many times. The chain's CDR3 is CASPRQGRIETQYF. DNA of the CDR3: TGTGCCAGCCCCCGACAGGGTAGGATCGAGACCCAGTACTTC. The chain recombines TRBV6-2 or TRBV6-3 with TRBJ2-5, with TRBD1 identical over 7 bases. Trimming removed 8 bases from V and 5 bases from J; junction bases left unmatched: 11. This CDR3 has 14 residues. The V gene's germline CDR1 is MNHEY and CDR2 SVGEGT.